The rows below give T cell receptor beta chains drawn from one sample of a study of cytomegalovirus exposure and HLA in healthy donors. Here immunoSEQ multiplex PCR was the method, and the copy in TCRdb shows in-frame clones only, minus some. The repertoire consists of 150,000 to 200,000 clones, with about 90% occurring once and the leading ten covering 3%. Sequencing input: PBMCs. Receptors were obtained from a woman aged 18-30 years in good health and CMV-seropositive. Both conserved end residues are part of each CDR3. Each record gives: clone size, J gene, V gene, D gene, CDR3 DNA, CDR3 protein. D genes are given only for firm matches. Size is stated for part of the rows, as once, few or many counts, or as a class when the clone is expanded.

- TRBJ2-2 TRBV7-2 - TGTGCCAGCAGCCCACAGACAGACACCGGGGAGCTGTTTTTT CASSPQTDTGELFF
- TRBJ2-3 TRBV7-6 TRBD2 TGTGCCAGCAGCTTAGGGGGGACTAGCGTGACGGGTACGCAGTATTTT CASSLGGTSVTGTQYF
- TRBJ1-5 TRBV27 - TGTGCCAGCAGTTTACAGGGCGGCAATCAGCCCCAGCATTTT CASSLQGGNQPQHF
- TRBJ1-5 TRBV7-2 - TGTGCCAGCAGCTTATGGGTGGGGGGTAAGGAGAGCAATCAGCCCCAGCATTTT CASSLWVGGKESNQPQHF
- TRBJ2-1 TRBV25-1 TRBD1 TGTGCCAGCAGCAAGGGGACAGCGTTGGGTGAGCAGTTCTTC CASSKGTALGEQFF
- TRBJ2-1 TRBV10-3 - TGTGCCACCGAATCGGACAGTTGGGACAATGAGCAGTTCTTC CATESDSWDNEQFF
- TRBJ1-1 TRBV4-1 TRBD1 TGCGCCAGCAGCCAAGGAGGAAGGGGGCAAATGAACACTGAAGCTTTCTTT CASSQGGRGQMNTEAFF
- TRBJ1-5 TRBV6-1 - TGTGCCAGCAGTCTCCAGGGATACAATCAGCCCCAGCATTTT CASSLQGYNQPQHF
- TRBJ1-1 TRBV11-1 - TGTGCCAGCAGGGACCCGGGGGGGTTCACTGAAGCTTTCTTT CASRDPGGFTEAFF
- TRBJ2-7 TRBV6-1 TRBD1 TGTGCCATACTATATACAGGGGCAAGCTCCTACGAGCAGTACTTC CAILYTGASSYEQYF
- TRBJ1-2 TRBV4-2 - TGTGCCAGCAGCCAAGATAACCGGGTTCCCAACTATGGCTACACCTTC CASSQDNRVPNYGYTF
few TRBJ1-1 TRBV5-1 - TGCGCCAGCAGCACTGACCCTGGGCATGGGAACACTGAAGCTTTCTTT CASSTDPGHGNTEAFF
- TRBJ1-5 TRBV28 - TGTGCCAGCAGTTTAATCACGGCTCACTCCGGAGGCAGCAATCAGCCCCAGCATTTT CASSLITAHSGGSNQPQHF
- TRBJ2-2 TRBV11-3 TRBD1 TGTGCCAGCAGCCCCCGTCCCGGGACAGGGGTTGGCACCGGGGAGCTGTTTTTT CASSPRPGTGVGTGELFF
- TRBJ2-7 TRBV5-1 TRBD2 TGCGCCAGCAGCCCGGGACTAGCGGGAGGGCCAAGCTACGAGCAGTACTTC CASSPGLAGGPSYEQYF
- TRBJ1-1 TRBV28 TRBD1 TGTGCCAGCGCGGCCGGGACAGGAGGTGAAGCTTTCTTT CASAAGTGGEAFF
- TRBJ2-3 TRBV4-3 - TGCGCCAGCAGCTTGGCGGCAGATAGAACAGATACGCAGTATTTT CASSLAADRTDTQYF
- TRBJ2-5 TRBV14 - TGTGCCAGCAGCCAGGGCTCCGGGACCCAGTACTTC CASSQGSGTQYF
- TRBJ2-7 TRBV27 - TGTGCCAGCAGTCCCATCCAGGGGAGAGGGTCCTACGAGCAGTACTTC CASSPIQGRGSYEQYF
- TRBJ2-6 TRBV7-2 - TGTGCCAGCAGCCCCCCCAACGGACAGCTCTCTGGGGCCAACGTCCTGACTTTC CASSPPNGQLSGANVLTF
- TRBJ2-2 TRBV11-2 TRBD2 TGTGCCAGCAGCTTCGCTAGCGGGGGCAACACCGGGGAGCTGTTTTTT CASSFASGGNTGELFF
- TRBJ1-3 TRBV28 - TGTGCCAGCAGTTTAGCGGGAGCCATTGGAAACACCATATATTTT CASSLAGAIGNTIYF
- TRBJ2-7 TRBV6-5 - TGTGCCAGCAGTTACTGGGTCGCGGGAACCGAGCAGTACTTC CASSYWVAGTEQYF
- TRBJ1-1 TRBV5-6 TRBD1 TGTGCCAGCAGCTTCTGGTTAGGGACAGGGGGCCGGAACACTGAAGCTTTCTTT CASSFWLGTGGRNTEAFF
- TRBJ1-1 TRBV19 - TGTGCCAGTAGTATAGGGGAGGGCACTGAAGCTTTCTTT CASSIGEGTEAFF
- TRBJ1-2 TRBV29-1 TRBD1 TGCAGCGTTGATACAGGGGGCAGCTATGGCTACACCTTC CSVDTGGSYGYTF
- TRBJ2-7 TRBV7-9 - TGTGCCAGCAGCTTATCCCTCAGTACCTACGAGCAGTACTTC CASSLSLSTYEQYF
- TRBJ1-3 TRBV18 - TGTGCCAGCTCACCGCTAGAACACTCTGGAAACACCATATATTTT CASSPLEHSGNTIYF
- TRBJ1-4 TRBV28 - TGTGCCAGCAGACTCACAGGTGTTGGAGAAAAACTGTTTTTT CASRLTGVGEKLFF
- TRBJ2-7 TRBV5-1 TRBD1 TGCGCCAGCAGCTTCTCCGGGACAGGGGCCTACGAGCAGTACTTC CASSFSGTGAYEQYF
- TRBJ2-5 TRBV5-4 - TGTGCCAGCAGCTCACAGGGCCCTGGGGAGACCCAGTACTTC CASSSQGPGETQYF
- TRBJ1-2 TRBV28 TRBD1 TGTGCCAGCAGTCCTGGGGGACAGGGAGGCTATGGCTACACCTTC CASSPGGQGGYGYTF
once TRBJ2-2 TRBV7-9 - TGTGCCAGCAGCTCCTGGACTAAGGGGCTGTTTTTT CASSSWTKGLFF
once TRBJ2-7 TRBV4-2 TRBD2 TGTGCCAGCAGCCAAGGAATAGCGGGGGTTGACTACGAGCAGTACTTC CASSQGIAGVDYEQYF
- TRBJ2-7 TRBV2 - TGTGCCAGCAATCCCAGGGCTCTGAAGGGCGAGCAGTACTTC CASNPRALKGEQYF
- TRBJ1-1 TRBV18 - TGTGCCAGCTCCAACCGCAGGGTAGCAGCTGAAGCTTTCTTT CASSNRRVAAEAFF
- TRBJ2-6 TRBV10-2 TRBD2 TGCGCCAGCAGTGGCCCTAGCGGGGGAAGCTCTGGGGCCAACGTCCTGACTTTC CASSGPSGGSSGANVLTF
- TRBJ2-3 TRBV15 - TGTGCCACCAGCAGAGATAGGGCAGGGGGGACAGATACGCAGTATTTT CATSRDRAGGTDTQYF
- TRBJ1-2 TRBV5-1 TRBD1 TGCGCCAGCAGCGAGGGACAGGGCTATGGCTACACCTTC CASSEGQGYGYTF
- TRBJ2-7 TRBV4-3 TRBD2 TGCGCCAGCAGCCAAGTTAGCGGGGGGTTTGTAGAGCAGTACTTC CASSQVSGGFVEQYF
- TRBJ1-6 TRBV27 - TGTGCCAGCAGTTCCCCGGGCAGGGGATATAATTCACCCCTCCACTTT CASSSPGRGYNSPLHF
- TRBJ2-3 TRBV27 - TGTGCCAGCAGTGGGTTAGCGGCCCTTAGCACAGATACGCAGTATTTT CASSGLAALSTDTQYF
- TRBJ2-1 TRBV10-1 - TGCGCCAGCAGTGGGGCGGGTGAGCAGTTCTTC CASSGAGEQFF